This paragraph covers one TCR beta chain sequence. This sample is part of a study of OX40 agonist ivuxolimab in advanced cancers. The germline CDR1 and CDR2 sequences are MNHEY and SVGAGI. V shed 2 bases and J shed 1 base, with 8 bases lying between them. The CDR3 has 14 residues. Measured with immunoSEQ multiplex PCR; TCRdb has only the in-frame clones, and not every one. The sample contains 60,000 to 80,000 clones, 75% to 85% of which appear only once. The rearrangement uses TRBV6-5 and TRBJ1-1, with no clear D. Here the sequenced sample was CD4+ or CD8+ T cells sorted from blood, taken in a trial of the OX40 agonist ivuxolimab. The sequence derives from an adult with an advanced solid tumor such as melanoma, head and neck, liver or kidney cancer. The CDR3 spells CASSYGFTNTEAFF. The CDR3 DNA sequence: TGTGCCAGCAGTTACGGATTTACGAACACTGAAGCTTTCTTT.